The 7 T cell receptor beta chains in this list originate from one sample, sequenced in a study of read filtering for tumor transcriptome and immune sequencing. This library used approximately 390 ng RNA and molecular barcoded adaptors spanning alpha/delta and beta/gamma chains. TCRdb redid the calling of the reads with MiXCR, one entry per CDR3 protein. Counted here are roughly 38,000 distinct CDR3 sequences, roughly an eighth occurring once; the ten biggest clones make up roughly 6.4%. The specimen sequenced was a population of CD138-negative cells sorted from bone marrow. Receptors were obtained from a donor older than 35 with multiple myeloma.

Turning to this clonotype: A single base separates this from a much larger clone, so it may be a read error. DNA for the CDR3: TGCGGTGCTAGACCGACAGCTACCGGGGAGCTGTTTTTT. Protein product: CGARPTATGELFF. The V gene is TRBV20-1, the J gene TRBJ2-2; perhaps TRBD1 as D (5 bases). Germline-derived CDR1 and CDR2 are DFQATT and SNEGSKA (reference sequence). CDR3 size: 13 residues.

In its sample, this clonotype was seen many times. V is TRBV11-2 and J is TRBJ1-3, with a tentative D call TRBD1 (5 bases). Germline CDR1 is SGHAT and CDR2 is FQNNGV. This CDR3 region has 15 residues. Trimming left V 4 bases short and J 0 bases short, with 10 bases between. This CDR3 reads CASSWGGSSGNTIYF. Written as DNA, the CDR3 is TGTGCCAGCAGCTGGGGGGGTAGCTCTGGAAACACCATATATTTT.

This clonotype was counted only a few times. The chain couples TRBV10-2 to TRBJ2-1; tentative D call: TRBD2 (5 bases). With 4 bases removed from V and 2 bases from J, the gap between germline ends came to 15 bases. This CDR3 comprises 16 residues. Germline loops: CDR1 WSHSY, CDR2 SAAADI. As DNA, the CDR3 is TGCGCCAGCAGTGTGCTAGCTGGTACCCCCTACAATGAGCAGTTCTTC. It specifies CASSVLAGTPYNEQFF.

The sample holds a few counts of this clonotype. A single base separates this from a much larger clone, so it may be a read error. The chain couples TRBV5-1 to TRBJ2-5; D is unclear. This CDR3 comprises 15 residues. V lost 9 bases and J lost 5, with 23 bases in between. From germline, CDR1 is SGHRS and CDR2 YFSETQ. CDR3 loop: CATTREALSVETQYF. The CDR3 DNA reads as TGCGCCACCACACGCGAAGCTTTAAGTGTCGAGACCCAGTACTTC. The full variable domain, its missing parts supplied by reference TRBV5-1 and TRBJ2-5, is KAGVTQTPRYLIKTRGQQVTLSCSPISGHRSVSWYQQTPGQGLQFLFEYFSETQRNKGNFPGRFSGRQFSNSRSEMNVSTLELGDSALYLCATTREALSVETQYFGPGTRLLVL.

A few counts support this clonotype. A single base separates this from a much larger clone, so it may be a read error. V gene TRBV24-1 combines with J gene TRBJ1-1; D not resolved. Germline loops: CDR1 KGHDR, CDR2 SFDVKD. This CDR3 is 13 amino acids long. CDR3 residues: CATASGPNTEAVF. CDR3 nucleotides: TGTGCCACCGCGTCGGGCCCGAACACTGAAGCTGTCTTT.

CDR3 nucleotide sequence: TGCGCCAGCACCCTAGGGACATTGAGCGCCTACGAGCAGTACTTC. Amino acid sequence: CASTLGTLSAYEQYF. The J gene is TRBJ2-7, the V gene TRBV5-1; D is possibly TRBD1 (6 bases). V lost 6 bases and J 2 bases, leaving 18 bases between the germline ends. This CDR3 is 15 amino acids long. Germline loops: CDR1 SGHRS, CDR2 YFSETQ.

At least ten counts were recorded for this clonotype. The rearrangement uses TRBV6-6 and TRBJ2-7; D unclear. Trimming stripped 2 bases from V and 0 bases from J, with 8 bases between. Germline V gene data show CDR1 as MNHNY and CDR2 as SVGAGI (reference sequence). The CDR3 covers 14 residues. The CDR3 region is CASSYMGTSYEQYF. The CDR3, as DNA: TGTGCCAGCAGTTACATGGGAACCTCCTACGAGCAGTACTTC.